Following are 9 T cell receptor beta chains from one sample sequenced in a study of cytomegalovirus exposure and HLA in healthy donors (dated by TCRdb to 2015 to 2018). Library preparation used the immunoSEQ multiplex PCR assay. TCRdb took over this immuneACCESS table, retaining in-frame rearrangements with V and J assigned. Such tables are incomplete; in checked studies, under half of the missing clones stem from an unresolved V gene, and the remainder is unexplained. This sample comprises some 230,000 clones, 75% to 95% of them detected only once. The ten largest clonotypes hold about 0.95% of the sample. The sequenced sample consisted of PBMCs. These receptor sequences come from a woman younger than 30 in good health and CMV-seronegative.

The count of this clone is one. The chain has TRBV18 and TRBJ2-2, with a possible D match to TRBD2 (5 bases). CDR3 length: 14 amino acids. V lost 6 bases and J lost 6, with 14 bases in between. Germline values: CDR1 KGHSH, CDR2 LQKENI. CDR3 region: CASSLITGSGELFF. The CDR3 nucleotides read TGTGCCAGCTCGCTTATAACGGGGTCCGGGGAGCTGTTTTTT.

The rearrangement uses TRBV9 and TRBJ1-2; D is possibly TRBD1 (6 bases). The CDR3 extends over 17 amino acids. The germline V gene has CDR1 SGDLS and CDR2 YYNGEE. Deletions cut 2 bases from V and 5 bases from J, with 22 bases between. CDR3: CASSVDSSMGSGYGYTF. For the CDR3, the DNA is TGTGCCAGCAGCGTGGACAGCTCGATGGGGAGTGGATATGGCTACACCTTC.

CDR3 coding DNA: TGTGCCAGCAGCACGCTCGTAGTGGGAGGACGCACAGATACGCAGTATTTT. The encoded protein is CASSTLVVGGRTDTQYF. This chain connects TRBV7-9 to TRBJ2-3, with D possibly TRBD2 on 6 matching bases. The CDR3 loop spans 17 amino acids. From germline, CDR1 is SEHNR and CDR2 FQNEAQ (reference sequence). V shed 5 bases and J shed 1 base, with 19 bases lying between them.

V and J are TRBV5-1 and TRBJ2-1; maybe TRBD2 (6 bases). V dropped 4 bases and J dropped 8 bases, with 19 bases sitting between them. The CDR3 is made up of 15 amino acids. Germline V CDR1 and CDR2: SGHRS, YFSETQ. The CDR3 DNA follows: TGCGCCAGCAGCCCCTCTGCGGGAAGGAGCTATGAGCAGTTCTTC. Translating it yields CASSPSAGRSYEQFF.

The chain joins TRBV5-1 to TRBJ2-7; 10 bases agree with TRBD2. The CDR3 has 16 residues. The V gene end was trimmed by 0 bases and the J gene end by 7 bases; junction bases not matched to a gene: 10. Germline values: CDR1 SGHRS, CDR2 YFSETQ. This chain's CDR3 is CASSLGTSGTGREQYF. The CDR3 DNA follows: TGCGCCAGCAGCTTGGGTACTAGCGGGACGGGTCGAGAGCAGTACTTC.

The chain is built from TRBV6-1 and TRBJ1-5; no reliable D call. This CDR3 contains 12 residues. V gave up 9 bases and J gave up 0 bases, with 6 bases separating them. Germline V gene lookup returns CDR1 MNHNS and CDR2 SASEGT. CDR3: CASHGSNQPQHF. DNA of the CDR3: TGTGCCAGTCACGGTAGCAATCAGCCCCAGCATTTT.

The gene calls are TRBV5-1 and TRBJ1-1; 7 bases are shared with TRBD1. This CDR3 spans 14 amino acids. V shed 6 bases, J shed 5 bases, and the junction held 10 bases outside the gene matches. Germline CDR1 reads SGHRS; CDR2 reads YFSETQ. CDR3 DNA: TGCGCCAGCACCCCCTCAGGGGGTTATACTGAAGCTTTCTTT. Its protein is CASTPSGGYTEAFF.

The CDR3 DNA follows: TGTGCCAGCAGTGCCCCGAAACCGGGATCCTACACCGGGGAGCTGTTTTTT. It translates to CASSAPKPGSYTGELFF. V is TRBV25-1 and J is TRBJ2-2; D perhaps matches TRBD2 (5 bases). Trimming stripped 4 bases from V and 3 bases from J, with 18 bases between. The CDR3 is 17 residues long. CDR1 and CDR2 (germline): MGHDK, SYGVNS.

The V and J genes are TRBV5-1 and TRBJ2-1, with a tentative D call TRBD1 (6 bases). This CDR3 region has 15 residues. The V end lost 3 bases, the J end lost 4 bases, and 14 bases lay between the germline ends. The germline CDR1 and CDR2 sequences are SGHRS and YFSETQ. CDR3 amino acids: CASSSGDTHYNEQFF. The CDR3 DNA follows: TGCGCCAGCAGCTCTGGGGACACCCATTACAATGAGCAGTTCTTC.